These T cell receptor beta chains were read from a single sample in a study of T cells after yellow fever vaccination. TCRdb called the 5' RACE reads again in MiXCR, with one record for every CDR3 protein. The sample shows some 220,000 distinct CDR3 sequences, 3% to 4% of them seen only once. The material was CD4+ T cells sorted from PBMCs, obtained 10 days after the yellow fever booster vaccination. The receptors were gathered from a man in his late teens or twenties who received the YFV17D yellow fever vaccine. CDR3s include the opening cysteine and the closing phenylalanine or tryptophan. The D gene is left open where the match is weak. The size entry is marked missing in some rows and otherwise reads once, few, many or a size class.

few	TRBV4-1	.	TRBJ2-1	TGCGCCAGCCGCTCCCCAGGGGGACAGCGGGGCGACAATGAGCAGTTCTTC	CASRSPGGQRGDNEQFF
many	TRBV6-5	.	TRBJ1-4	TGTGCCAGCAGTTGGGGGACGGGTGAAAAACTGTTTTTT	CASSWGTGEKLFF
few	TRBV6-5	.	TRBJ1-1	TGTGCCAGCAGTTCCCTCAGCGCCCGAGGGGACACTGAAGCTTTCTTT	CASSSLSARGDTEAFF
few	TRBV7-6	.	TRBJ1-6	TGTGCCAGCAGCTTGAGGGGCTCCTATAATTCACCCCTCCACTTT	CASSLRGSYNSPLHF
.	TRBV19	.	TRBJ2-5	TGTGCCAGTAGTATTACGGGGCGAGAGACCCAGTACTTC	CASSITGRETQYF
many	TRBV4-3	.	TRBJ1-3	TGCGCCAGCAGCCAAGGGAATGGGGGAAACACCATATATTTT	CASSQGNGGNTIYF
few	TRBV4-1	.	TRBJ1-1	TGCGCCAGCAGCCAAGTGGACATGGGGCTTATCTACACTGAAGCTTTCTTT	CASSQVDMGLIYTEAFF
.	TRBV5-1	TRBD2	TRBJ2-5	TGCGCCAGCAGCCAATCTAGACTAGCGGGGTACCAAGAGACCCAGTACTTC	CASSQSRLAGYQETQYF
many	TRBV29-1	TRBD1	TRBJ2-3	TGCAGCGTCGGGACAGGCCTCACCGATACGCAGTATTTT	CSVGTGLTDTQYF
many	TRBV6-5	.	TRBJ1-5	TGTGCCAGCAGTTACTCAGGGGCGGGCAATCAGCCCCAGCATTTT	CASSYSGAGNQPQHF
.	TRBV6-2/TRBV6-3	TRBD1	TRBJ1-1	TGTGCCAGCAGTGGACAGGGTGTGACTGAAGCTTTCTTT	CASSGQGVTEAFF
few	TRBV27	.	TRBJ2-2	TGTGCCAGCAGCACAAGTCTTACGAACACCGGGGAGCTGTTTTTT	CASSTSLTNTGELFF
.	TRBV7-2	TRBD2	TRBJ2-7	TGTGCCAGCAGCTTCCGCGTTGGGAGCGGGGGCCTCCGGGAGCAGTACTTC	CASSFRVGSGGLREQYF
few	TRBV28	TRBD1	TRBJ1-2	TGTGCCAGCAGAGACAGGGATAACTATGGCTACACCTTC	CASRDRDNYGYTF
.	TRBV12-3/TRBV12-4	TRBD1	TRBJ2-1	TGTGCCAGCACCCCGGGACAGGGGGTAAAGCAGTTCTTC	CASTPGQGVKQFF
few	TRBV7-2	TRBD2	TRBJ2-3	TGTGCCAGCAGCATCCTAGCGGTTCCTGCAGATACGCAGTATTTT	CASSILAVPADTQYF
many	TRBV5-6	.	TRBJ1-2	TGTGCCAGCAGCATCCAGGGAATTTACACCTTC	CASSIQGIYTF
many	TRBV7-2	.	TRBJ1-2	TGTGCCAGCAGCTGGGACTATGGCTACACCTTC	CASSWDYGYTF
many	TRBV4-3	TRBD2	TRBJ2-4	TGCGCCAGCAGCCCTACTAGCGGGGGTCACATTCAGTACTTC	CASSPTSGGHIQYF
many	TRBV7-9	TRBD1	TRBJ2-1	TGTGCCAGCAGCTTAGAGGGGACAGCCACAAGGTTCTTC	CASSLEGTATRFF
.	TRBV29-1	TRBD1	TRBJ1-2	TGCAGCGTTGAAGGAGTAGGACAGGGAATCTATGGCTACACCTTC	CSVEGVGQGIYGYTF
few	TRBV6-4	.	TRBJ2-3	TGTGCCAGCAGTAGGGACGGGGATACGCAGTATTTT	CASSRDGDTQYF
.	TRBV6-6	.	TRBJ1-5	TGTGCCAGCAGCCCGTGGGGGGCATCAGATGGCAATCAGCCCCAGCATTTT	CASSPWGASDGNQPQHF
many	TRBV5-1	TRBD2	TRBJ2-1	TGCGCCAGCAGCCGGGAAGCGGGGGGAACCTACAATGAGCAGTTCTTC	CASSREAGGTYNEQFF
many	TRBV4-1	.	TRBJ1-4	TGCGCCAGCAGCCAAGTGGCAGGGGAAAAACTGTTTTTT	CASSQVAGEKLFF
many	TRBV27	.	TRBJ1-2	TGTGCCAGCAGAGTTGTCCATGGCTACACCTTC	CASRVVHGYTF
many	TRBV20-1	.	TRBJ2-1	TGCAGTGCTAGAGTGTTAGGGACAAATGAGCAGTTCTTC	CSARVLGTNEQFF
few	TRBV7-2	.	TRBJ1-2	TGTGCCAGCAGCTTCACCGTCTCGAAAGGCTACACCTTC	CASSFTVSKGYTF
few	TRBV12-3/TRBV12-4	TRBD1	TRBJ1-5	TGTGCCAGCAGCGATGGACAGGGGCCTCAGCCCCAGCATTTT	CASSDGQGPQPQHF
many	TRBV20-1	.	TRBJ2-3	TGCAGTGCTAGAAGTCCAGGATTCAAGGGAGGCACAGATACGCAGTATTTT	CSARSPGFKGGTDTQYF
many	TRBV11-2	.	TRBJ2-1	TGTGCCAGCAGCCCTGAGTTTGGGGGGTACAATGAGCAGTTCTTC	CASSPEFGGYNEQFF
few	TRBV12-3/TRBV12-4	.	TRBJ2-5	TGTGCCAGCAGTTTAAGGGGGTACCAAGAGACCCAGTACTTC	CASSLRGYQETQYF